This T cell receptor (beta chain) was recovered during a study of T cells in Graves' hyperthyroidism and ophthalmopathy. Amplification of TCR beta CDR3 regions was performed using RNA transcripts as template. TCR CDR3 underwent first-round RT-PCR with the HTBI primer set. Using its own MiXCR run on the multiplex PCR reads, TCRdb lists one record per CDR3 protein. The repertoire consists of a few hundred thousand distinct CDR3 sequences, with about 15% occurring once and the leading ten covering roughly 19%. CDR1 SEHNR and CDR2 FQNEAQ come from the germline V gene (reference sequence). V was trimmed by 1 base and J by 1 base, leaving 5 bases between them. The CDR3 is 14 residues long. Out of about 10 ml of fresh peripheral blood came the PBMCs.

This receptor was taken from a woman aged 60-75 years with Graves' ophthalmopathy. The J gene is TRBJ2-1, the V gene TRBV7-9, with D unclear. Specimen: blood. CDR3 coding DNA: TGTGCCAGCAGCTTAGATGGGTCCTACAATGAGCAGTTCTTC. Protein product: CASSLDGSYNEQFF.